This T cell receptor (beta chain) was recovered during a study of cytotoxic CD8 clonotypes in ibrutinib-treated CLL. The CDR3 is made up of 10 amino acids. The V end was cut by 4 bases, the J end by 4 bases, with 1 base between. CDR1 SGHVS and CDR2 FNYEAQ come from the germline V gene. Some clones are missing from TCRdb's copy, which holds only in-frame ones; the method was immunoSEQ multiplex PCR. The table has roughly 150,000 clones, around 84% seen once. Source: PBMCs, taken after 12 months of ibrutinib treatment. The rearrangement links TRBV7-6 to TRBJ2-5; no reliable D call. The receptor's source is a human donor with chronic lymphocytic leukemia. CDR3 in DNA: TGTGCCAGCAGCTCAGAGACCCAGTACTTC. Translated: CASSSETQYF. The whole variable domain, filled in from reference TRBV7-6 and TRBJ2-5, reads GAGVSQSPRYKVTKRGQDVALRCDPISGHVSLYWYRQALGQGPEFLTYFNYEAQQDKSGLPNDRFSAERPEGSISTLTIQRTEQRDSAMYRCASSSETQYFGPGTRLLVL.